These T cell receptor beta chains were read from a single sample in a study of cytomegalovirus exposure and HLA in healthy donors. TCRdb's table, derived via immunoSEQ multiplex PCR, lists solely in-frame clones and lacks some. The table shows 120,000 to 150,000 clones, with nearly 80% occurring only once. Source material: PBMCs. The source of these receptors is a male donor in good health and CMV-seronegative. The CDR3 runs from the conserved cysteine through the conserved F or W. The D gene is left open where the match is weak. Some rows mark clone size as missing; the rest say once, few, many or name a class of expanded clone.

v_gene	d_gene	abundance	j_gene	CDR3nt	CDR3aa
TRBV28	-	-	TRBJ1-2	TGTGCCAGCCTCAATACAGGACGTGGCTACACCTTC	CASLNTGRGYTF
TRBV7-8	-	few	TRBJ2-7	TGTGCCAGCACCAAACGGGCAGGGGTCGACGAGCAGTACTTC	CASTKRAGVDEQYF
TRBV4-2	-	-	TRBJ1-2	TGTGCCAGCAGCCAAGACGCGATTAACTATGGCTACACCTTC	CASSQDAINYGYTF
TRBV4-3	-	few	TRBJ2-2	TGCGCCAGCAGCCACGGTACTCGGAACACCGGGGAGCTGTTTTTT	CASSHGTRNTGELFF
TRBV7-3	TRBD1	-	TRBJ1-1	TGTGCCAGCAGCACTCGGACAGGTGAAGCTTTCTTT	CASSTRTGEAFF
TRBV19	TRBD1	-	TRBJ2-7	TGTGCCAGTAGCCCCGGGGACAGGGGACACGAGCAGTACTTC	CASSPGDRGHEQYF
TRBV19	-	-	TRBJ1-1	TGTGCCAGTAGTTCCCTTAGGACACGGGTGAACACTGAAGCTTTCTTT	CASSSLRTRVNTEAFF
TRBV11-2	-	-	TRBJ2-2	TGTGCCAGCAGCTTAGTACAATCCACCGGGGAGCTGTTTTTT	CASSLVQSTGELFF
TRBV7-2	-	-	TRBJ2-7	TGTGCCAGCAGCGTTGGGCGGGGCCGTACCTACGAGCAGTACTTC	CASSVGRGRTYEQYF
TRBV14	TRBD2	-	TRBJ2-2	TGTGCCAGCAGCCTTCGGGGGGGCAACACCGGGGAGCTGTTTTTT	CASSLRGGNTGELFF
TRBV20-1	-	-	TRBJ2-7	TGCAGTGCCCCGCGCGTCTGGAGGCAGTACTTC	CSAPRVWRQYF
TRBV7-9	-	-	TRBJ2-5	TGTGCCAGCAGCTCGGAGGGAATAACGGGGAGGGAGACCCAGTACTTC	CASSSEGITGRETQYF
TRBV27	TRBD1	-	TRBJ2-1	TGTGCCAGCAGTGCGATACAGGGGACGGGGTACAATGAGCAGTTCTTC	CASSAIQGTGYNEQFF
TRBV7-3	TRBD1	-	TRBJ1-2	TGTGCCAGCAGCTCCACAGCCCGCCCGGGACAGGGAGGCTATGGCTACACCTTC	CASSSTARPGQGGYGYTF
TRBV5-1	-	few	TRBJ1-2	TGCGCCAGCAGCTATGACAAACTTCCCCTCCTCTTC	CASSYDKLPLLF
TRBV27	-	-	TRBJ2-4	TGTGCCAGCAGCGTAGGAAGAGGGTTAGCCAAAAACATTCAGTACTTC	CASSVGRGLAKNIQYF
TRBV30	TRBD1	-	TRBJ1-2	TGTGCCTGGAGTCCAGGGACAGGGGGAAGTGGCTACACCTTC	CAWSPGTGGSGYTF
TRBV25-1	-	-	TRBJ2-3	TGTGCCAGCAGTGAGTGGCTTGGAGCCCCAGGGACAGATACGCAGTATTTT	CASSEWLGAPGTDTQYF
TRBV2	-	-	TRBJ2-1	TGTGCCAGCAGTGAAGACTTTACCTACAATGAGCAGTTCTTC	CASSEDFTYNEQFF
TRBV11-2	TRBD1	-	TRBJ2-3	TGTGCCAGCAGAGAGGGACAGGGGGAGGGAGGTACGCAGTATTTT	CASREGQGEGGTQYF
TRBV19	TRBD1	-	TRBJ2-2	TGTGCCAGTAGTATAGGGCGACAGGGCCCCGGGGAGCTGTTTTTT	CASSIGRQGPGELFF
TRBV19	-	once	TRBJ1-1	TGTGCCAGTAGGGCCACCACTCAGGGCACTGAAGCTTTCTTT	CASRATTQGTEAFF
TRBV7-9	-	-	TRBJ1-4	TGTGCCAGCAGCCCTCGACAGCTTAATGAAAAACTGTTTTTT	CASSPRQLNEKLFF
TRBV14	-	few	TRBJ1-1	TGTGCCAGCAGCCAAGAAGCTCGCGCGGGGGAAGCTTTCTTT	CASSQEARAGEAFF
TRBV2	-	once	TRBJ1-2	TGTGCCAGCGGCACAGGTACCTATGGCTACACCTTC	CASGTGTYGYTF
TRBV5-1	TRBD1	-	TRBJ1-1	TGCGCCAGCAGAGTAGGGACAGCGAACACTGAAGCTTTCTTT	CASRVGTANTEAFF